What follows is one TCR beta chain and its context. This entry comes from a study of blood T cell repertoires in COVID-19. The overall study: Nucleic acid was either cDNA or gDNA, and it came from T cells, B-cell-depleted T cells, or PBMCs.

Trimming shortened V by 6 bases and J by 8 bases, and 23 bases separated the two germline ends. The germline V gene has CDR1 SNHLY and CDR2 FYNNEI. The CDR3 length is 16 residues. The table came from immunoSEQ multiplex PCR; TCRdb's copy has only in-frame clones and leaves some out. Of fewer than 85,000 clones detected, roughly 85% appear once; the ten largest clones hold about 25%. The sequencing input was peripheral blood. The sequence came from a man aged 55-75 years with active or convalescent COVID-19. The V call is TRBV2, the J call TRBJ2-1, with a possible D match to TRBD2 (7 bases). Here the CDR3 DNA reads TGTGCCAGCAGGGGAGGGTGGACCAGGGGTGGCGATGAGCAGTTCTTC. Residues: CASRGGWTRGGDEQFF.